Following are 29 T cell receptor beta chains from one sample sequenced in a study of control samples from healthy donors and cancer patients. The data were produced by immunoSEQ multiplex PCR, yet TCRdb's version contains in-frame clones alone and is incomplete. This table holds fewer than 200,000 clones, 80% to 90% found once. Sequences were obtained from blood. These receptors all come from a woman under 40 in good health.

The chain uses TRBV15 and TRBJ1-5; no definite D call. The CDR3 is made up of 14 amino acids. Germline assignment: CDR1 LNHNV and CDR2 YYDKDF (reference sequence). Trimming shortened V by 10 bases and J by 2 bases, and 15 bases separated the two germline ends. The chain's CDR3 is CAIQEERGNQPQHF. CDR3 DNA sequence: TGTGCCATCCAGGAGGAACGGGGCAATCAGCCCCAGCATTTT.

About this clone: Relative to the germline gene, one junction end is altered; a read error may explain this. V usage is TRBV20-1 and J usage is TRBJ2-3; no reliable D call. Germline-derived CDR1 and CDR2 are DFQATT and SNEGSKA (reference sequence). This CDR3 contains 8 residues. The CDR3 here is CSARVGYF. Here the CDR3 DNA reads TGCAGTGCAAGAGTCGGGTATTTT.

V and J are TRBV28 and TRBJ1-2; TRBD1 agrees at 8 bases. This CDR3 spans 15 amino acids. Trimming took 8 bases from V and 2 from J; bases not matched to a gene: 10. CDR1 is MDHEN, CDR2 SYDVKM, per germline. The CDR3 DNA is TGTGCCAGCCATCCTTCGGACAGGGCAAACTATGGCTACACCTTC. It is translated as CASHPSDRANYGYTF.

This chain links TRBV19 with TRBJ1-4, with TRBD1 matching 9 bases. Germline lookup yields CDR1 LNHDA and CDR2 SQIVND (reference sequence). There are 16 residues in the CDR3. Germline trimming cut 5 bases from V and 1 base from J; bases unmatched to any gene: 5. In nucleotides, the CDR3 is TGTGCCAGTAGTCCAGGACAGGGGATAACTAATGAAAAACTGTTTTTT. This encodes CASSPGQGITNEKLFF. The complete variable domain, with remaining parts taken from reference TRBV19 and TRBJ1-4, reads DGGITQSPKYLFRKEGQNVTLSCEQNLNHDAMYWYRQDPGQGLRLIYYSQIVNDFQKGDIAEGYSVSREKKESFPLTVTSAQKNPTAFYLCASSPGQGITNEKLFFGSGTQLSVL.

The CDR3 bases are TGTGCCAGCAGCTTCGTAGGGACAGGATACAATGAGCAGTTCTTC. Translated: CASSFVGTGYNEQFF. The genes are TRBV5-4 and TRBJ2-1; 8 bases line up with TRBD1. CDR3 length: 15 amino acids. Germline V gene lookup returns CDR1 SGHNT and CDR2 YYREEE (reference sequence). V trimming: 2 bases; J trimming: 4 bases; junction bases outside the gene matches: 5.

This clone was seen a single time. The chain has TRBV9 and TRBJ1-2, with D unresolved. The CDR3 contains 16 residues. Germline CDR1 SGDLS, CDR2 YYNGEE. The V end lost 4 bases, the J end lost 7 bases, and 23 bases lay between the germline ends. CDR3 sequence: CASSPQAQVQVAGYTF. CDR3 bases: TGTGCCAGCAGCCCCCAGGCGCAGGTCCAGGTTGCTGGCTACACCTTC.

This chain links TRBV7-9 with TRBJ2-7; D is unclear. This CDR3 region has 11 residues. V lost 5 bases and J 1 base, leaving 3 bases between the germline ends. CDR1 SEHNR and CDR2 FQNEAQ come from the germline V gene (reference sequence). The CDR3 bases are TGTGCCAGCAGCATGTCCTACGAGCAGTACTTC. This encodes CASSMSYEQYF.

J is TRBJ1-5 and V is TRBV5-1; D uncertain. CDR3 size: 15 residues. V was trimmed by 0 bases and J by 2 bases, leaving 9 bases between them. CDR1 SGHRS and CDR2 YFSETQ come from the germline V gene. CDR3: CASSLGLDGNQPQHF. The CDR3 coding sequence is TGCGCCAGCAGCTTGGGCCTGGACGGCAATCAGCCCCAGCATTTT.

The V and J genes are TRBV28 and TRBJ2-2; 13 nucleotides align to TRBD2. CDR3 length equals 17 residues. Losses at the gene ends were 8 bases for V and 5 bases for J; bases not matched to a gene: 11. From germline, CDR1 is MDHEN and CDR2 SYDVKM. For the CDR3, the DNA is TGTGCCAGCCTCAGGGTTCCGGGACTAGCGGGGACCGGGGAGCTGTTTTTT. Residues: CASLRVPGLAGTGELFF.

The chain employs TRBV11-1 and TRBJ1-1; 9 nucleotides match TRBD1. J gave up 5 bases and V 4 bases, and 5 bases lay outside the gene matches. The germline V gene encodes CDR1 SGHAT and CDR2 FQDESV (reference sequence). CDR3 size: 14 residues. The CDR3 DNA reads as TGTGCCAGCAGCTATGGGACAGGGTATACTGAAGCTTTCTTT. This encodes CASSYGTGYTEAFF. Full variable domain (outside the CDR3, taken from reference TRBV11-1 and TRBJ1-1): EAEVAQSPRYKITEKSQAVAFWCDPISGHATLYWYRQILGQGPELLVQFQDESVVDDSQLPKDRFSAERLKGVDSTLKIQPAELGDSAMYLCASSYGTGYTEAFFGQGTRLTVV.

This chain links TRBV10-3 with TRBJ1-6; possible D gene TRBD1, 5 bases. The V end lost 5 bases, the J end lost 3 bases, and 14 bases lay between the germline ends. The germline V gene has CDR1 ENHRY and CDR2 SYGVKD. The CDR3 consists of 16 residues. CDR3 in amino acids: CAISPSGGLYNSPLHF. The CDR3 nucleotides are TGTGCCATCAGTCCATCGGGGGGTCTCTATAATTCACCCCTCCACTTT.

The chain is built from TRBV7-9 and TRBJ2-7; a possible D gene is TRBD2 (6 bases). The germline gives CDR1 SEHNR, CDR2 FQNEAQ (reference sequence). Between the trimmed V and J ends, which lost 5 bases and 7 bases, there was a span of 18 bases. This CDR3 region has 14 residues. CDR3 DNA: TGTGCCAGCAGCGCCCAGGTCCGGGGGAGGGAGCAGTACTTC. Its protein is CASSAQVRGREQYF.

This chain connects TRBV5-1 to TRBJ1-1; TRBD1 agrees at 11 bases. Germline V gene lookup returns CDR1 SGHRS and CDR2 YFSETQ. There are 15 residues in the CDR3. V dropped 3 bases and J dropped 6; count of bases not matched to a gene: 7. The CDR3 sequence: CASSSDGQGAAEAFF. The DNA of the CDR3 is TGCGCCAGCAGCTCTGACGGACAGGGGGCGGCTGAAGCTTTCTTT.

The count of this clone is one. This sequence joins TRBV3-1 (or the pseudogene TRBV3-2) and TRBJ2-5, with 16 nucleotides matching TRBD2. The CDR3 runs to 17 residues. The V gene end was trimmed by 4 bases and the J gene end by 4 bases; junction bases not matched to a gene: 6. Germline CDR1 LGHDT, CDR2 YNNKEL (reference sequence). CDR3 loop: CASSRGTSGGAPETQYF. Here the CDR3 DNA reads TGTGCCAGCAGCCGTGGGACTAGCGGGGGGGCCCCAGAGACCCAGTACTTC.

The chain links TRBV28 to TRBJ2-7; 10 bases are shared with TRBD1. The CDR3 loop spans 12 amino acids. Germline V lookup: CDR1 MDHEN, CDR2 SYDVKM. V lost 8 bases to trimming and J lost 3 bases; unmatched junction nucleotides: 1. The chain's CDR3 is CASWDRGYEQYF. CDR3 nucleotides: TGTGCCAGCTGGGACAGGGGCTACGAGCAGTACTTC.

This rearrangement joins TRBV7-8 to TRBJ1-5; TRBD1 agrees at 7 bases. Trimming took 1 base from V and 9 from J; bases not matched to a gene: 9. Germline V gene lookup returns CDR1 SGHVS and CDR2 FQNEAQ. The CDR3 runs 15 residues. This CDR3 is CASSLGQGEGGPQHF. CDR3 DNA sequence: TGTGCCAGCAGCTTAGGCCAGGGGGAGGGTGGGCCCCAGCATTTT.

The rearrangement links TRBV29-1 to TRBJ2-1, with TRBD2 matching 14 bases. The CDR3 runs to 16 residues. The germline V gene has CDR1 SQVTM and CDR2 ANQGSEA. V lost 3 bases to trimming and J lost 7 bases; unmatched junction nucleotides: 8. The CDR3 coding sequence is TGCAGCGTTGAGTGGGGTGGGACTAGCGGGAGTAATGAGCAGTTCTTC. Encoded protein: CSVEWGGTSGSNEQFF.

The J gene is TRBJ2-2, the V gene TRBV11-2, with D possibly TRBD1 on 6 matching bases. The CDR3 spans 13 residues. CDR1 and CDR2 (germline): SGHAT, FQNNGV. V gave up 5 bases and J gave up 4 bases, with 8 bases separating them. DNA of the CDR3: TGTGCCAGCAGCCTGGGGGCCACCGGGGAGCTGTTTTTT. Amino acid sequence: CASSLGATGELFF.

The CDR3: CASRKGQLSSYEQYF. CDR3 nucleotides: TGCGCCAGCAGAAAGGGACAGTTGAGCTCCTACGAGCAGTACTTC. V and J are TRBV5-1 and TRBJ2-7, with 7 bases that match TRBD1. V lost 5 bases to trimming and J lost 0 bases; unmatched junction nucleotides: 8. This CDR3 spans 15 amino acids. From germline, CDR1 is SGHRS and CDR2 YFSETQ.

This chain connects TRBV15 to TRBJ1-3; D gene unclear. The CDR3 has 17 amino acids. Germline assignment: CDR1 LNHNV and CDR2 YYDKDF (reference sequence). Trimming left V 3 bases short and J 4 bases short, with 19 bases between. The CDR3 DNA sequence: TGTGCCACCAGCAGTGTTAGGCCCGTCGCTCTCGGAAACACCATATATTTT. Its translation: CATSSVRPVALGNTIYF. Full variable domain (outside the CDR3, taken from reference TRBV15 and TRBJ1-3): DAMVIQNPRYQVTQFGKPVTLSCSQTLNHNVMYWYQQKSSQAPKLLFHYYDKDFNNEADTPDNFQSRRPNTSFCFLDIRSPGLGDTAMYLCATSSVRPVALGNTIYFGEGSWLTVV.

The genes are TRBV30 and TRBJ2-7, with D possibly matching TRBD2 (6 bases). This CDR3 is 15 amino acids long. Germline V lookup: CDR1 GTSNPN, CDR2 SVGIG (reference sequence). The germline V and J ends were trimmed by 2 bases and 0 bases, with 14 bases remaining between them. DNA for the CDR3: TGTGCCTGGAGTCTCCGGGACTTAAGCTCCTACGAGCAGTACGTC. It encodes CAWSLRDLSSYEQYV.

The table lists this clone with a count of one. The chain uses TRBV5-1 and TRBJ2-7; D gene ambiguous. Between the trimmed V and J ends, which lost 3 bases and 5 bases, there was a span of 6 bases. The CDR3 has 11 residues. Germline V gene data show CDR1 as SGHRS and CDR2 as YFSETQ. CDR3 residues: CASSYRDEQYF. The CDR3 DNA sequence: TGCGCCAGCAGCTACCGGGACGAGCAGTACTTC. The full variable domain, with the rest looked up from reference TRBV5-1 and TRBJ2-7, is KAGVTQTPRYLIKTRGQQVTLSCSPISGHRSVSWYQQTPGQGLQFLFEYFSETQRNKGNFPGRFSGRQFSNSRSEMNVSTLELGDSALYLCASSYRDEQYFGPGTRLTVT.

The rearrangement links TRBV10-3 to TRBJ2-5, with 9 bases fitting TRBD2. The CDR3 has 14 residues. Germline V gene data show CDR1 as ENHRY and CDR2 as SYGVKD. The V gene end was trimmed by 5 bases and the J gene end by 4 bases; junction bases not matched to a gene: 5. The DNA of the CDR3 is TGTGCCATCAGTCCCGCGGGGGGGCGAGAGACCCAGTACTTC. Translating it yields CAISPAGGRETQYF.

The chain employs TRBV19 and TRBJ1-6; 10 bases fit TRBD1. CDR1 and CDR2 (germline): LNHDA, SQIVND (reference sequence). V gave up 5 bases and J gave up 9 bases; unmatched junction bases: 4. The CDR3 is made up of 14 amino acids. CDR3 nucleotides: TGTGCCAGTAGTTTCGACAGGGGGCTTTCACCCCTCCACTTT. The encoded protein is CASSFDRGLSPLHF.

The chain carries TRBV25-1 and TRBJ2-3; no definite D call. Germline loops: CDR1 MGHDK, CDR2 SYGVNS. V lost 6 bases and J 5 bases, leaving 18 bases between the germline ends. This CDR3 is built from 15 residues. The CDR3 DNA reads TGTGCCAGCAGCCCTGATGCCGGTAAGGGAGATACGCAGTATTTT. Translation: CASSPDAGKGDTQYF.

V is TRBV19 and J is TRBJ2-7; 9 nucleotides agree with TRBD1. Trimming removed 5 bases from V and 4 bases from J; junction bases left unmatched: 12. The CDR3 has 16 residues. CDR1 is LNHDA and CDR2 is SQIVND in the germline V gene (reference sequence). Here the CDR3 DNA reads TGTGCCAGTAGTGAGCGGGGCGACAGGGGGAGATACGAGCAGTACTTC. Translation gives CASSERGDRGRYEQYF. The full variable domain, completed using reference TRBV19 and TRBJ2-7, is DGGITQSPKYLFRKEGQNVTLSCEQNLNHDAMYWYRQDPGQGLRLIYYSQIVNDFQKGDIAEGYSVSREKKESFPLTVTSAQKNPTAFYLCASSERGDRGRYEQYFGPGTRLTVT.

CDR3 sequence: CASSLGPANSPLHF. CDR3 coding DNA: TGTGCCAGCAGCTTAGGACCGGCAAATTCACCCCTCCACTTT. The rearrangement joins TRBV7-8 to TRBJ1-6; D uncertain. The CDR3 extends over 14 amino acids. Trimming left V 1 base short and J 7 bases short, with 8 bases between. The germline V gene encodes CDR1 SGHVS and CDR2 FQNEAQ.

This chain connects TRBV4-2 to TRBJ2-5, with a possible D match to TRBD2 (5 bases). The CDR3 sequence is 16 residues long. The germline gives CDR1 LGHNA, CDR2 YNFKEQ. Trimming left V 0 bases short and J 2 bases short, with 13 bases between. CDR3 region: CASSQEVGSGQETQYF. CDR3 in DNA: TGTGCCAGCAGCCAAGAAGTAGGCTCGGGGCAAGAGACCCAGTACTTC.

The chain uses TRBV2 and TRBJ1-1; D remains ambiguous. This CDR3 contains 14 residues. Trimming cost V 6 bases and J 0 bases, with 11 bases left between them. Germline CDR1 is SNHLY and CDR2 is FYNNEI. The CDR3 DNA is TGTGCCAGCAGGGCGGAGGAAATGAACACTGAAGCTTTCTTT. It encodes CASRAEEMNTEAFF.